These 9 T cell receptor beta chains originate from one sample sequenced in a study of response to subunit inactivated influenza vaccine. TCRdb recomputed calls from the RT-PCR reads with MiXCR, one row per CDR3 protein. The table shows almost 250,000 distinct CDR3 sequences, with more than 9% occurring only once. Source: non-naive T cells sorted from PBMCs, taken less than 15 days before vaccination. The receptors come from a middle-aged man who received an inactivated influenza vaccine.

This clonotype was detected only a few times. The V call is TRBV5-1, the J call TRBJ1-6; TRBD1 matches at 7 bases. The V gene's germline CDR1 is SGHRS and CDR2 YFSETQ. J lost 5 bases, V lost 5 bases, and 4 bases had no gene match. The CDR3 has 14 residues. The DNA for the CDR3 is TGCGCCAGCAGACGGGACAGAGATAATTCACCCCTCCACTTT. It codes for CASRRDRDNSPLHF.

V usage is TRBV3-1 and J usage is TRBJ2-2, with unresolved D. Germline values: CDR1 LGHDT, CDR2 YNNKEL (reference sequence). The CDR3 is 13 amino acids. V was trimmed by 5 bases and J by 4 bases, leaving 8 bases between them. The CDR3 sequence is CASSSHGTGELFF. As DNA, the CDR3 is TGTGCCAGCAGCTCCCATGGCACCGGGGAGCTGTTTTTT.

This clonotype was detected only a few times. The chain employs TRBV5-1 and TRBJ2-7, with 8 bases lining up with TRBD1. Trimming at V came to 8 bases and at J to 4 bases, leaving 8 bases not matched to a gene. The CDR3 contains 13 residues. The germline V gene encodes CDR1 SGHRS and CDR2 YFSETQ. This CDR3 is CASTGTGIYEQYF. CDR3 nucleotide sequence: TGCGCCAGTACCGGGACAGGCATTTACGAGCAGTACTTC.

This clonotype was found a few times. The V call is TRBV28, the J call TRBJ2-1, with 9 bases aligning to TRBD2. CDR1 MDHEN and CDR2 SYDVKM come from the germline V gene. CDR3 length equals 16 residues. V lost 5 bases, J lost 4 bases, and 9 bases stayed unmatched. CDR3 sequence: CASSGLAGARYNEQFF. The CDR3 bases are TGTGCCAGCAGTGGCTTAGCGGGGGCCCGGTACAATGAGCAGTTCTTC.

This clonotype showed up just a few times. The CDR3 DNA sequence: TGTGCCAGCAGCTTCCAGGGGCGAGGCACTGAAGCTTTCTTT. The encoded protein is CASSFQGRGTEAFF. The chain links TRBV5-6 to TRBJ1-1, with a possible D match to TRBD1 (6 bases). This CDR3 contains 14 residues. Germline V gene data show CDR1 as SGHDT and CDR2 as YYEEEE. V was clipped by 2 bases and J by 4 bases, with 12 bases between them.

The chain recombines TRBV20-1 with TRBJ2-7; the D is unclear. The CDR3 runs to 14 residues. The V gene lost 4 bases and the J gene lost 2 bases, with 15 bases spanning the gap. CDR1 DFQATT and CDR2 SNEGSKA come from the germline V gene (reference sequence). The CDR3 is CSANTPSDTYEQYF. The DNA for the CDR3 is TGCAGTGCTAACACGCCCAGCGACACCTACGAGCAGTACTTC.

The table lists this clonotype with many counts. The gene calls are TRBV7-3 and TRBJ2-3; 8 nucleotides align to TRBD2. Germline loops: CDR1 SGHTA, CDR2 FQGTGA. The CDR3 loop spans 18 amino acids. V was clipped by 4 bases and J by 1 base; unmatched bases: 13. CDR3 loop: CASSSQPGLVSGTDTQYF. CDR3 coding DNA: TGTGCCAGCAGCTCCCAACCGGGACTAGTCTCGGGCACAGATACGCAGTATTTT.

This clonotype was detected once. The V and J genes are TRBV20-1 and TRBJ2-6, with 8 positions matching TRBD2. The junction had 10 bases not matched to a gene; V was cut back by 1 base and J by 2 bases. Per germline, CDR1 DFQATT and CDR2 SNEGSKA (reference sequence). The CDR3 contains 18 residues. CDR3 in amino acids: CSARGSDGRAAGANVLTF. Here the CDR3 DNA reads TGCAGTGCTAGAGGATCGGACGGGAGGGCCGCTGGGGCCAACGTCCTGACTTTC.

This clonotype was recorded many times. One end of the junction varies from germline; a read error may be responsible. This sequence joins TRBV4-3 and TRBJ1-1, with D possibly being TRBD1 (5 bases). The V gene's germline CDR1 is LGHNA and CDR2 YSLEER. This CDR3 contains 18 residues. The CDR3 spells CASSQGVEADYRRLFFVF. The CDR3 DNA is TGCGCCAGCAGCCAAGGTGTGGAGGCGGATTACAGGAGATTGTTTTTTGTCTTT.